This is a list of T cell receptor beta chains from one sample in a study of blood T cell repertoires in COVID-19. Profiling relied on immunoSEQ multiplex PCR, and the TCRdb table lists in-frame clones only, not all of them. The data hold about 310,000 clones, with around 90% observed a single time. Sequenced sample: peripheral blood. The receptor set was obtained from a man aged 50-60 years with active or convalescent COVID-19. Each CDR3 is given with its conserved first and last residue. The D gene is left open where the match is weak. The size field is filled for only some rows; it gives once, few, many or a size class.

TRBV9	TRBJ1-2	-	-	CASSVVTTNYGYTF	TGTGCCAGCAGCGTAGTTACAACTAACTATGGCTACACCTTC
TRBV27	TRBJ1-6	TRBD1	-	CASSREWDSRISPLHF	TGTGCCAGCAGCCGAGAGTGGGACAGTAGAATTTCACCCCTCCACTTT
TRBV6-1	TRBJ2-5	TRBD1	-	CASSGSGQGAETQYF	TGTGCCAGCAGTGGATCCGGACAGGGGGCTGAGACCCAGTACTTC
TRBV12-3/TRBV12-4	TRBJ1-1	-	-	CASSRGNTEAFF	TGTGCCAGCAGCCGCGGGAACACTGAAGCTTTCTTT
TRBV28	TRBJ1-2	-	-	CASTTQRGGYTF	TGTGCCAGCACCACCCAGCGAGGAGGCTACACCTTC
TRBV28	TRBJ1-3	-	-	CASSGRQLGNTIYF	TGTGCCAGCAGCGGACGACAGTTAGGAAACACCATATATTTT
TRBV16	TRBJ1-2	TRBD1	-	CASSQSGQGLNGYTF	TGTGCCAGCAGCCAATCGGGACAGGGGTTAAATGGCTACACCTTC
TRBV2	TRBJ1-4	-	-	CASSEQGTNEKLFF	TGTGCCAGCAGTGAGCAGGGAACTAATGAAAAACTGTTTTTT
TRBV5-5	TRBJ2-7	-	-	CASSPQGSYEQYF	TGTGCCAGCAGTCCTCAGGGCTCCTACGAGCAGTACTTC
TRBV18	TRBJ1-2	TRBD1	-	CASSTQRDRLYGYTF	TGTGCCAGCTCAACCCAACGGGACAGGCTTTATGGCTACACCTTC
TRBV2	TRBJ1-1	TRBD1	-	CASTGQGVTEAFF	TGTGCCAGCACCGGACAGGGGGTTACTGAAGCTTTCTTT
TRBV5-1	TRBJ2-5	-	once	CASSSTYLRAQETQYF	TGCGCCAGCAGCTCCACCTATTTGCGGGCCCAAGAGACCCAGTACTTC
TRBV7-9	TRBJ1-2	TRBD1	-	CASSLHADRVDGYTF	TGTGCCAGCAGCCTCCACGCGGACAGGGTTGACGGCTACACCTTC
TRBV9	TRBJ2-7	TRBD1	-	CASSPRGTGGSYEQYF	TGTGCCAGCAGCCCAAGAGGGACAGGGGGATCCTACGAGCAGTACTTC
TRBV29-1	TRBJ2-2	-	once	CSGGGVGTHTGELFF	TGCAGCGGCGGGGGCGTCGGCACCCACACCGGGGAGCTGTTTTTT